This T cell receptor (beta chain) was recovered during a study of cytomegalovirus exposure and HLA in healthy donors. Use of 60 Vbeta and 13 Jbeta primers characterized the PCR. Profiling relied on immunoSEQ multiplex PCR, and the TCRdb table lists in-frame clones only, not all of them. The sample includes 140,000 to 150,000 clones, about 76% of them seen just once. This clone appeared once. Germline CDR1 MNHNS, CDR2 SASEGT. The CDR3 contains 16 residues. After removal of 1 base from V and 3 bases from J, the junction contained 4 bases not matched to a gene. Sequencing was performed on PBMCs. The receptor was isolated from a male donor in good health and CMV-seronegative. The chain joins TRBV6-1 to TRBJ1-5; TRBD1 matches 9 bases. The chain's CDR3 is CASSEGTGVSNQPQHF. The CDR3 region has the DNA TGTGCCAGCAGTGAAGGGACAGGGGTATCCAATCAGCCCCAGCATTTT.